The 19 T cell receptor beta chains below come from one sample, sequenced in a study of CD8 T cells in Susac syndrome. Reverse transcription of about 0.5 to 1 ug RNA was carried out with random hexamers. TCRdb re-called the immunoSEQ multiplex PCR reads with MiXCR, one entry per CDR3 protein. Counted here are roughly 200,000 distinct CDR3 sequences, roughly 96% occurring once; the ten biggest clones make up around 0.093%. The sample consisted of CD4+ T cells from PBMCs. The receptors shown here come from a human donor in good health.

The J gene is TRBJ2-7, the V gene TRBV24-1, with D uncertain. CDR3 length: 14 residues. V lost 4 bases, J lost 2 bases, and 11 bases lay in between. Germline-derived CDR1 and CDR2 are KGHDR and SFDVKD. The CDR3 region is CATSEPDRPYEQYV. CDR3 DNA: TGTGCCACCAGTGAACCGGACCGACCCTACGAGCAGTACGTC.

The chain employs TRBV24-1 and TRBJ2-3; D ambiguous. V dropped 3 bases and J dropped 2 bases, with 8 bases sitting between them. The CDR3 has 14 amino acids. Germline assignment: CDR1 KGHDR and CDR2 SFDVKD. This chain's CDR3 is CATSDDPYTDTQYF. The CDR3 DNA is TGTGCCACCAGTGATGACCCGTACACAGATACGCAGTATTTT.

The chain couples TRBV6-5 to TRBJ1-1; tentatively, D is TRBD1 (5 bases). Looked up from germline, CDR1 is MNHEY and CDR2 is SVGAGI. The CDR3 is made up of 15 amino acids. Deletions cut 6 bases from V and 0 bases from J, with 14 bases between. The CDR3 protein is CASRRPDSMNTEAFF. The CDR3 nucleotides are TGTGCCAGCAGACGCCCCGACAGTATGAACACTGAAGCTTTCTTT.

The chain employs TRBV6-1 and TRBJ2-1; 7 bases map to TRBD2. Per germline, CDR1 MNHNS and CDR2 SASEGT. CDR3 size: 15 residues. V was clipped by 0 bases and J by 8 bases; unmatched bases: 7. The CDR3 bases are TGTGCCAGCAGTGAAGCGGGAGGGCCTGTCGATGAGCAGTTCTTC. It codes for CASSEAGGPVDEQFF.

The chain carries TRBV11-2 and TRBJ1-2; D not resolved. The CDR3 is made up of 14 amino acids. Germline V gene sequence: CDR1 SGHAT, CDR2 FQNNGV. The V and J ends lost 4 bases and 7 bases respectively, with 16 bases between them. The CDR3 DNA reads TGTGCCAGCAGCTCCCAAATGGGTGGCTCTGGCTACACCTTC. Translating it yields CASSSQMGGSGYTF. Together with reference TRBV11-2 and TRBJ1-2, the CDR3 gives the full variable domain: EAGVAQSPRYKIIEKRQSVAFWCNPISGHATLYWYQQILGQGPKLLIQFQNNGVVDDSQLPKDRFSAERLKGVDSTLKIQPAKLEDSAVYLCASSSQMGGSGYTFGSGTRLTVV.

The J gene is TRBJ1-2, the V gene TRBV6-5; 7 bases are a match to TRBD1. Germline CDR1 and CDR2: MNHEY and SVGAGI. The CDR3 has 14 residues. V shed 2 bases and J 2 bases; nucleotides not matched to a gene: 2. DNA for the CDR3: TGTGCCAGCAGTTACGACAGGGAGAACTATGGCTACACCTTC. It encodes CASSYDRENYGYTF.

CDR3 protein: CASSALGGGAFF. CDR3 coding DNA: TGTGCCAGCTCAGCGCTAGGGGGAGGAGCTTTCTTT. This chain links TRBV18 with TRBJ1-1; maybe TRBD1 (6 bases). CDR1 and CDR2 (germline): KGHSH, LQKENI. Trimming shortened V by 5 bases and J by 10 bases, and 14 bases separated the two germline ends. This CDR3 comprises 12 residues.

The rearrangement uses TRBV18 and TRBJ2-7; either TRBD1 or TRBD2 may supply D (5 bases each). The CDR3 runs 15 residues. V was shortened by 5 bases and J by 9 bases, with 23 bases between the two germline ends. CDR1 KGHSH and CDR2 LQKENI come from the germline V gene. The DNA of the CDR3 is TGTGCCAGCTCAGCGGGCCCCAATCACTCCCAGGGGCAGTACGTC. The encoded protein is CASSAGPNHSQGQYV.

This chain's CDR3 is CASRENEKLFF. In DNA form, the CDR3 reads TGTGCCAGCAGGGAAAATGAAAAACTGTTTTTT. The chain employs TRBV6-6 and TRBJ1-4; D is ambiguous. The CDR3 has 11 residues. CDR1 and CDR2 (germline): MNHNY, SVGAGI (reference sequence). The V end was cut by 6 bases, the J end by 5 bases, with 4 bases between.

The chain uses TRBV24-1 and TRBJ2-1, with D perhaps TRBD1 or TRBD2 (5 bases each). The CDR3 is made up of 15 amino acids. Germline V CDR1 and CDR2: KGHDR, SFDVKD. Trimming removed 3 bases at V and 4 bases at J, with 12 bases between. The CDR3 DNA sequence: TGTGCCACCAGTGATCCCGGGACGCAATACAATGAGCAGTTCTTC. This translates into CATSDPGTQYNEQFF.

The chain joins TRBV10-3 to TRBJ2-7, with D possibly called TRBD1 or TRBD2 (5 bases each). Germline CDR1 ENHRY, CDR2 SYGVKD. This CDR3 is built from 13 residues. Trimming took off 2 bases at V and 5 bases at J, with 10 bases between the two ends. CDR3 nucleotide sequence: TGTGCCATCAGTGAGCGACGGGACCACGAGCAGTACTTC. Translation: CAISERRDHEQYF.

The chain links TRBV29-1 to TRBJ2-7; D is ambiguous. The CDR3 runs 11 residues. The germline V gene has CDR1 SQVTM and CDR2 ANQGSEA. V lost 4 bases, J lost 1 base, and 5 bases lay in between. The CDR3 coding sequence is TGCAGCGTTGTCGGTTCCTACGAGCAGTACTTC. Its protein is CSVVGSYEQYF.

The chain recombines TRBV21-1 with TRBJ2-5; the DNA was not compared with TRBD1, the D call given in the table. TRBV21-1 is given as a pseudogene. The CDR3 covers 16 residues. CDR3: CASSTRDRDPQETQYF. Here the CDR3 DNA reads TGTGCCAGCAGTACCCGGGACCGAGACCCACAAGAGACCCAGTACTTC.

The chain has TRBV6-5 and TRBJ2-1; a possible D gene is TRBD2 (6 bases). Trimming took off 6 bases at V and 8 bases at J, with 11 bases between the two ends. CDR3 size: 12 residues. The germline V gene encodes CDR1 MNHEY and CDR2 SVGAGI. This CDR3 is CASSRTGDEQFF. In DNA, the CDR3 is TGTGCCAGCAGCCGAACGGGGGATGAGCAGTTCTTC.

This chain links TRBV5-1 with TRBJ1-2, with a weak D call TRBD1 (5 bases). The CDR3 contains 15 residues. The V gene's germline CDR1 is SGHRS and CDR2 YFSETQ. Trimming pared 3 bases from V and 2 bases from J, leaving 14 bases between. The CDR3 DNA reads as TGCGCCAGCAGCTCCAATGCGGGGGGGAACTATGGCTACACCTTC. Residues: CASSSNAGGNYGYTF. The complete variable domain, with remaining parts taken from reference TRBV5-1 and TRBJ1-2, reads KAGVTQTPRYLIKTRGQQVTLSCSPISGHRSVSWYQQTPGQGLQFLFEYFSETQRNKGNFPGRFSGRQFSNSRSEMNVSTLELGDSALYLCASSSNAGGNYGYTFGSGTRLTVV.

V is TRBV6-1 and J is TRBJ2-1; TRBD2 matches at 7 bases. Germline V gives CDR1 MNHNS, CDR2 SASEGT. CDR3 length: 16 residues. After removal of 6 bases from V and 1 base from J, the junction contained 9 bases not matched to a gene. The CDR3 spells CASSLRGELSYNEQFF. CDR3 DNA: TGTGCCAGCAGCCTCCGGGGGGAGTTATCCTACAATGAGCAGTTCTTC.

The chain joins TRBV3-1 to TRBJ2-3; possibly TRBD2 for D (5 bases). Trimming shortened V by 2 bases and J by 4 bases, and 10 bases separated the two germline ends. The CDR3 contains 14 residues. Per germline, CDR1 LGHDT and CDR2 YNNKEL (reference sequence). The CDR3 protein is CASSQRGSADTQYF. As DNA, the CDR3 is TGTGCCAGCAGCCAAAGAGGGAGCGCAGATACGCAGTATTTT.

The chain recombines TRBV3-1 with TRBJ2-7, with 8 bases lining up with TRBD1. The CDR3 spans 14 residues. V lost 6 bases to trimming and J lost 3 bases; unmatched junction nucleotides: 7. Germline loops: CDR1 LGHDT, CDR2 YNNKEL (reference sequence). For the CDR3, the DNA is TGTGCCAGCAGTCGATTTGGACAGGGCTACGAGCAGTACTTC. Translating gives CASSRFGQGYEQYF.

This chain uses TRBV20-1 with TRBJ2-5; possibly TRBD1 for D (5 bases). Germline V gene data show CDR1 as DFQATT and CDR2 as SNEGSKA (reference sequence). There are 13 residues in the CDR3. V dropped 5 bases and J dropped 2 bases, with 12 bases sitting between them. The CDR3 sequence: CSAHPRVQETQYF. DNA for the CDR3: TGCAGTGCTCACCCCAGGGTGCAAGAGACCCAGTACTTC.